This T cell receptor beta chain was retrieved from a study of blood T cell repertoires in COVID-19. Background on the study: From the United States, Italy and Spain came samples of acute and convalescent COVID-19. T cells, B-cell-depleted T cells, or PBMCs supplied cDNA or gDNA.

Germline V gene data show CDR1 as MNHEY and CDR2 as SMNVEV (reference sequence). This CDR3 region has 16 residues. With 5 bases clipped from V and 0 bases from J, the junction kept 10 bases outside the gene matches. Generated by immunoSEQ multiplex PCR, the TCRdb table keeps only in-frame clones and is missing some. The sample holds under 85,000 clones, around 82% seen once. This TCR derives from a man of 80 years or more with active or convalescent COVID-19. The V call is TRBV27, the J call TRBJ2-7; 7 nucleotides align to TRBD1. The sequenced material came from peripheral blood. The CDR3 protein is CASSPRQGKSSYEQYF. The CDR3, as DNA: TGTGCCAGCAGTCCAAGACAGGGCAAGAGCTCCTACGAGCAGTACTTC.